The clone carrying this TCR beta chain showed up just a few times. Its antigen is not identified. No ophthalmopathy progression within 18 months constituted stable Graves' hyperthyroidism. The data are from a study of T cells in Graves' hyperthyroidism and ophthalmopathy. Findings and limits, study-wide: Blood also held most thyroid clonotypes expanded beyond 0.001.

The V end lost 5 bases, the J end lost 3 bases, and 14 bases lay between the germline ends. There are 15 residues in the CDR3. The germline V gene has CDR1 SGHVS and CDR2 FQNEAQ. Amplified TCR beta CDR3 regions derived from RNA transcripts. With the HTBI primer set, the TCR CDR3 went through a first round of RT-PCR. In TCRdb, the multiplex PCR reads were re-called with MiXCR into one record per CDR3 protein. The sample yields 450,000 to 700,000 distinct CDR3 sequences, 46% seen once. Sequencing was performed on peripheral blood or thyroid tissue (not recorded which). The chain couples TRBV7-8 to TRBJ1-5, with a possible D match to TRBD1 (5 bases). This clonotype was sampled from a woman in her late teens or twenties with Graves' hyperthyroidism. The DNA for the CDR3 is TGTGCCAGCAGCACAACGGACGGGACCAATCAGCCCCAGCATTTT. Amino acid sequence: CASSTTDGTNQPQHF.